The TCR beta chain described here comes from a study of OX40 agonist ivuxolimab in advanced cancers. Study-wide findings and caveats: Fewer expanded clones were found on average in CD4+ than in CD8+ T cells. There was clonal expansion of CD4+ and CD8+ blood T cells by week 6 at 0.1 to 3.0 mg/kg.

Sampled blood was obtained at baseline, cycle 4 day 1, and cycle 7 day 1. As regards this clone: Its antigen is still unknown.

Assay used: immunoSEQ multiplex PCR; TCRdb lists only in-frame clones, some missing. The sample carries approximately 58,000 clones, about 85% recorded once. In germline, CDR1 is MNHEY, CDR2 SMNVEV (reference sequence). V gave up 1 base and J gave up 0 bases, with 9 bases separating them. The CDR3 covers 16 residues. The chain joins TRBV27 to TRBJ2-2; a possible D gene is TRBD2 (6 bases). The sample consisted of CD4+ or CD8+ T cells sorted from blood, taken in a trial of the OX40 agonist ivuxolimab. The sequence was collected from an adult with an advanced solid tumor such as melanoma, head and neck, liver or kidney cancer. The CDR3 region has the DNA TGTGCCAGCAGTTTATTTGGCGGGACGAACACCGGGGAGCTGTTTTTT. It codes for CASSLFGGTNTGELFF.